This passage covers 25 T cell receptor beta chains from one sample sequenced in a study of tumour-infiltrating T cells in Burkitt lymphoma (TCRdb year 2020). Receptor libraries were prepared by the immunoSEQ multiplex PCR assay. TCRdb obtained this table from immuneACCESS and retained in-frame rearrangements with V and J assigned. These tables miss some clones; where compared with another copy, unresolved V genes account for less than half of the shortfall, and the remainder is unexplained. This sample is represented by some 15,000 clones; about 80% of them were singletons. Clones ranked in the top ten supply 2.1% of the sample. The sequencing sample was made of tumor tissue. Receptor source: a human donor with diffuse large B-cell lymphoma.

This chain links TRBV11-2 with TRBJ2-7; 7 nucleotides match TRBD1. The J segment lost 2 bases and the V segment lost 6 bases, leaving 7 bases of the junction unmatched. This CDR3 is built from 14 residues. Germline CDR1 SGHAT, CDR2 FQNNGV. The CDR3 sequence: CASRGDTGAYEQYF. The CDR3 region has the DNA TGTGCCAGCAGGGGGGATACAGGGGCCTACGAGCAGTACTTC.

This clone was picked up a small number of times. V gene TRBV7-6 combines with J gene TRBJ2-2, with TRBD2 as a possible D gene (6 bases). Germline CDR1 is SGHVS and CDR2 is FNYEAQ. The CDR3 contains 14 residues. V lost 1 base and J lost 6, with 9 bases in between. The CDR3 nucleotides read TGTGCCAGCAGCTTAGTCGGGGGTTCCGGGGAGCTGTTTTTT. Translation gives CASSLVGGSGELFF. Complete variable domain (other parts from reference TRBV7-6 and TRBJ2-2): GAGVSQSPRYKVTKRGQDVALRCDPISGHVSLYWYRQALGQGPEFLTYFNYEAQQDKSGLPNDRFSAERPEGSISTLTIQRTEQRDSAMYRCASSLVGGSGELFFGEGSRLTVL.

V and J are TRBV5-1 and TRBJ1-6, with 7 bases fitting TRBD1. The CDR3 is made up of 15 amino acids. The V segment lost 0 bases and the J segment 5 bases; nucleotides outside the gene matches: 2. Per germline, CDR1 SGHRS and CDR2 YFSETQ. The CDR3 region has the DNA TGCGCCAGCAGCTTGGTTACAGGGGATAATTCACCCCTCCACTTT. This gives the protein CASSLVTGDNSPLHF.

The chain has TRBV27 and TRBJ2-1, with 9 bases identical to TRBD2. CDR1 is MNHEY, CDR2 SMNVEV, per germline (reference sequence). The V segment lost 5 bases and the J segment 8 bases; nucleotides outside the gene matches: 16. This CDR3 comprises 17 residues. CDR3 residues: CASSPPGSGGPIYEQFF. CDR3 sequence (DNA): TGTGCCAGCAGTCCTCCAGGTAGCGGGGGCCCCATTTATGAGCAGTTCTTC.

V and J are TRBV5-6 and TRBJ1-1, with D tentatively TRBD1 (5 bases). Per germline, CDR1 SGHDT and CDR2 YYEEEE. V was cut by 0 bases and J by 3 bases, with 12 bases left in between. The CDR3 sequence is 15 residues long. CDR3 bases: TGTGCCAGCAGCTTGGCGGGGGAGTGGGACACTGAAGCTTTCTTT. It specifies CASSLAGEWDTEAFF.

The gene calls are TRBV7-8 and TRBJ1-4, with TRBD1 as a possible D gene (5 bases). This CDR3 region has 15 residues. Trimming cost V 3 bases and J 8 bases, with 16 bases left between them. Germline CDR1 and CDR2: SGHVS and FQNEAQ. As DNA, the CDR3 is TGTGCCAGCAGCTTCCTAGGGACGGGGGACGAAAAACTGTTTTTT. This translates into CASSFLGTGDEKLFF.

This chain connects TRBV7-6 to TRBJ2-2; D tentatively reads TRBD1 or TRBD2 (5 bases each). The CDR3 has 13 amino acids. Germline CDR1 reads SGHVS; CDR2 reads FNYEAQ. Trimming removed 5 bases at V and 6 bases at J, with 10 bases between. The CDR3 DNA sequence: TGTGCCAGCAGCCCCTGGGGGTCCGGGGAGCTGTTTTTT. It encodes CASSPWGSGELFF.

This clone showed up just once. The genes are TRBV2 and TRBJ2-2; D is unclear. Trimming took 3 bases from V and 1 from J, leaving 9 bases between them. The CDR3 consists of 15 residues. Germline CDR1 reads SNHLY; CDR2 reads FYNNEI. The DNA for the CDR3 is TGTGCCAGCAGTGATTCTGTCCTGAACACCGGGGAGCTGTTTTTT. The encoded protein is CASSDSVLNTGELFF.

This clone was counted a few times. Mismatch with germline at one junction end may stem from a read error. The V call is TRBV7-9, the J call TRBJ2-1; D gene unclear. The CDR3 runs 11 residues. Germline V CDR1 and CDR2: SEHNR, FQNEAQ (reference sequence). In DNA, the CDR3 is TGTGCCAGCGGCTTATACAATGAGCAGTTCTTC. This codes for CASGLYNEQFF. Full variable domain (outside the CDR3, taken from reference TRBV7-9 and TRBJ2-1): DTGVSQNPRHKITKRGQNVTFRCDPISEHNRLYWYRQTLGQGPEFLTYFQNEAQLEKSRLLSDRFSAERPKGSFSTLEIQRTEQGDSAMYLCASGLYNEQFFGPGTRLTVL.

The chain joins TRBV2 to TRBJ1-5; D is unclear. Trimming left V 4 bases short and J 0 bases short, with 7 bases between. There are 14 residues in the CDR3. CDR1 is SNHLY, CDR2 FYNNEI, per germline. CDR3 nucleotide sequence: TGTGCCAGCAGTGGGCAGTATAGCAATCAGCCCCAGCATTTT. Its translation: CASSGQYSNQPQHF.

V gene TRBV7-9 combines with J gene TRBJ2-7; the D gene is possibly TRBD1 (5 bases). The germline gives CDR1 SEHNR, CDR2 FQNEAQ (reference sequence). V lost 1 base, J lost 5 bases, and 12 bases lay in between. This CDR3 comprises 14 residues. This CDR3 is CASSLGTIRNEQYF. The CDR3 DNA is TGTGCCAGCAGCTTAGGGACAATTCGGAACGAGCAGTACTTC.

V is TRBV19 and J is TRBJ1-5; the D gene is possibly TRBD1 (6 bases). Trimming took off 7 bases at V and 5 bases at J, with 12 bases between the two ends. The CDR3 extends over 13 amino acids. Looked up from germline, CDR1 is LNHDA and CDR2 is SQIVND (reference sequence). The CDR3 loop is CASMRGFDQPQHF. CDR3 coding DNA: TGTGCCAGTATGAGGGGGTTCGATCAGCCCCAGCATTTT.

This clone turned up a few times. The V and J genes are TRBV2 and TRBJ2-7, with TRBD1 as a possible D gene (5 bases). The CDR3 runs 13 residues. With 7 bases removed from V and 3 bases from J, the gap between germline ends came to 13 bases. The germline V gene encodes CDR1 SNHLY and CDR2 FYNNEI. The CDR3 reads CASTGNYNYEQYF. In DNA, the CDR3 is TGTGCCAGCACAGGGAACTACAACTACGAGCAGTACTTC.

This clone was counted a single time. J is TRBJ1-1 and V is TRBV29-1; D is ambiguous. Germline V gives CDR1 SQVTM, CDR2 ANQGSEA. The CDR3 length is 12 residues. V dropped 7 bases and J dropped 1 base, with 10 bases sitting between them. The CDR3, as DNA: TGCAGCGCCCCGGCGGGGAACACTGAAGCTTTCTTT. Amino acid sequence: CSAPAGNTEAFF.

The DNA of the CDR3 is TGTGCCAGCAGCTCAAGGGGAGGGCCCGCCGACGAGCAGTACTTC. This codes for CASSSRGGPADEQYF. The chain links TRBV7-2 to TRBJ2-7, with 7 bases lining up with TRBD2. Looked up from germline, CDR1 is SGHTA and CDR2 is FQGNSA. CDR3 length equals 15 residues. Trimming took 4 bases from V and 5 from J; bases not matched to a gene: 11.

The chain links TRBV2 to TRBJ1-1; D gene ambiguous. The CDR3 contains 12 residues. With 4 bases removed from V and 8 bases from J, the gap between germline ends came to 11 bases. Germline V gene data show CDR1 as SNHLY and CDR2 as FYNNEI. The CDR3, as DNA: TGTGCCAGCAGTGGAGGAGGGCTCGAAGCTTTCTTT. Translated: CASSGGGLEAFF.

The V and J genes are TRBV2 and TRBJ1-1; D ambiguous. The V gene lost 7 bases and the J gene lost 1 base, with 10 bases spanning the gap. CDR3 length: 13 residues. In germline, CDR1 is SNHLY, CDR2 FYNNEI. CDR3 in DNA: TGTGCCAGCACCCCACCAGGGAACACTGAAGCTTTCTTT. It encodes CASTPPGNTEAFF.

This clone appeared a single time. The chain carries TRBV7-8 and TRBJ2-1, with TRBD1 matching over 9 bases. Germline assignment: CDR1 SGHVS and CDR2 FQNEAQ. The J segment lost 7 bases and the V segment lost 5 bases, leaving 6 bases of the junction unmatched. The CDR3 has 14 amino acids. Written as DNA, the CDR3 is TGTGCCAGCAGCCTCCGGGACAGGGCAAATGAGCAGTTCTTC. Protein product: CASSLRDRANEQFF.

V is TRBV7-2 and J is TRBJ2-1; no clear D. The germline V gene encodes CDR1 SGHTA and CDR2 FQGNSA. This CDR3 region has 16 residues. With 5 bases removed from V and 2 bases from J, the gap between germline ends came to 16 bases. The CDR3 bases are TGTGCCAGCAGCCCAACCGTTAGGGTAACCTACAATGAGCAGTTCTTC. Translation gives CASSPTVRVTYNEQFF. The full variable domain, completed using reference TRBV7-2 and TRBJ2-1, is GAGVSQSPSNKVTEKGKDVELRCDPISGHTALYWYRQSLGQGLEFLIYFQGNSAPDKSGLPSDRFSAERTGGSVSTLTIQRTQQEDSAVYLCASSPTVRVTYNEQFFGPGTRLTVL.

This chain links TRBV6-5 with TRBJ1-2; no reliable D call. The CDR3 is made up of 15 amino acids. Germline CDR1 is MNHEY and CDR2 is SVGAGI. Between the trimmed V and J ends, which lost 0 bases and 3 bases, there was a span of 11 bases. CDR3 residues: CASSYSGSLDYGYTF. In DNA, the CDR3 is TGTGCCAGCAGTTACTCGGGGTCGTTGGACTATGGCTACACCTTC.

This chain's CDR3 is CASSEIWRGEQYF. CDR3 DNA sequence: TGCGCCAGCAGTGAGATATGGCGGGGCGAGCAGTACTTC. The rearrangement uses TRBV10-1 and TRBJ2-7, with D tentatively TRBD2 (6 bases). The CDR3 spans 13 residues. The V gene's germline CDR1 is WNHNN and CDR2 SYGVQD (reference sequence). V was clipped by 2 bases and J by 6 bases, with 11 bases between them.

This sequence joins TRBV10-2 and TRBJ2-7; D unresolved. Trimming removed 4 bases from V and 3 bases from J, with 25 bases in between. This CDR3 region has 18 residues. Germline values: CDR1 WSHSY, CDR2 SAAADI. CDR3 sequence (DNA): TGCGCCAGCAGTGCGGTCGTCAAGTCTGGCGGCAAGATCTACGAGCAGTACTTC. It encodes CASSAVVKSGGKIYEQYF.

In DNA, the CDR3 is TGTGCCAGCCAAGACAGTCAAGAGACCCAGTACTTC. Residues: CASQDSQETQYF. This chain links TRBV7-9 with TRBJ2-5, with D tentatively TRBD1 (5 bases). Trimming took 8 bases from V and 2 from J, leaving 9 bases between them. This CDR3 spans 12 amino acids. CDR1 is SEHNR and CDR2 is FQNEAQ in the germline V gene (reference sequence).

This clone has just a few counts. The rearrangement links TRBV19 to TRBJ2-1; 8 bases map to TRBD2. CDR1 is LNHDA, CDR2 SQIVND, per germline (reference sequence). J lost 5 bases, V lost 10 bases, and 13 bases had no gene match. The CDR3 is 15 residues long. The DNA for the CDR3 is TGTGCCACCCACCCTATGGCGGGAGGAAACAATGAGCAGTTCTTC. Protein: CATHPMAGGNNEQFF. Complete variable domain (other parts from reference TRBV19 and TRBJ2-1): DGGITQSPKYLFRKEGQNVTLSCEQNLNHDAMYWYRQDPGQGLRLIYYSQIVNDFQKGDIAEGYSVSREKKESFPLTVTSAQKNPTAFYLCATHPMAGGNNEQFFGPGTRLTVL.

The chain links TRBV7-2 to TRBJ2-2; 9 bases align to TRBD2. Germline loops: CDR1 SGHTA, CDR2 FQGNSA. V lost 6 bases and J lost 7; bases outside the gene matches: 15. The CDR3 is 17 residues long. The CDR3 bases are TGTGCCAGCAGACAATTAGGGGCGGGGGGGCCAGACGGGGAGCTGTTTTTT. This gives the protein CASRQLGAGGPDGELFF.